This TCR beta chain was documented in a study of CD8+ T cells in alopecia areata. Germline loops: CDR1 SQVTM, CDR2 ANQGSEA. V was shortened by 4 bases and J by 4 bases, with 10 bases between the two germline ends. The CDR3 consists of 12 residues. Once RNA had been extracted, it was reverse transcribed into cDNA to act as the sequencing template. Profiled with immunoSEQ multiplex PCR; TCRdb holds only in-frame clones, not every one. The sample holds under 150,000 clones, around 60% seen once. Study-wide findings and caveats: Among patients, TCR sharing was less clear than in mice, a difference possibly due in part to HLA diversity in the patient population. Normal scalp showed lower clonality than lesional scalp, especially alopecia totalis/universalis.

As for this clone: Its antigen is still unknown. Additional DNA sequences in this sample encode the identical CDR3.

Treatment described: oral pan-JAK inhibitor, 5-10 mg twice daily. The clonotype was recovered from a human donor with alopecia areata. This sequence joins TRBV29-1 and TRBJ1-1; tentatively, D is TRBD1 (5 bases). The sample was CD4+ T cells sorted from blood, taken at week 4, from a patient treated with tofacitinib. CDR3 sequence (DNA): TGCAGCGTTGTAACCGGGGCCACTGAAGCTTTCTTT. It codes for CSVVTGATEAFF.